This T cell receptor (beta chain) stems from a study of T cells in Graves' hyperthyroidism and ophthalmopathy. Template material for amplifying TCR beta CDR3 regions consisted of RNA transcripts. When the TCR CDR3 underwent first-round RT-PCR, the HTBI primer set was used. One entry per CDR3 protein, called by TCRdb with MiXCR from the multiplex PCR reads. The data show under 700,000 distinct CDR3 sequences, under 60% seen once. General study results and limits: A model of 13 V-J features distinguished ophthalmopathy from stable hyperthyroidism. Progression to ophthalmopathy was predicted a median of 6.5 months early.

Reasons for excluding patients were uncontrolled infection, other autoimmune disease, pregnancy or lactation. Diagnosis relied on clinical symptoms, serum thyroxine and TRAb, thyroid ultrasound and orbital computed tomography. This CDR3 is built from 14 residues. Germline-derived CDR1 and CDR2 are SNHLY and FYNNEI. The V segment lost 6 bases and the J segment 10 bases; nucleotides outside the gene matches: 13. This clonotype showed up just a few times. Its specificity is not known. The sequenced material came from peripheral blood or thyroid tissue (not recorded which). The rearrangement links TRBV2 to TRBJ2-5; 8 bases match TRBD2. This clonotype was sampled from a young woman with Graves' hyperthyroidism. The CDR3 DNA follows: TGTGCCAGCAGGTACCTCGGGACTAGTTATGACCAGTACTTC. The encoded protein is CASRYLGTSYDQYF.